This TCR beta chain was recorded in a study of response to subunit inactivated influenza vaccine. TCRdb redid the calling of the RT-PCR reads with MiXCR, one entry per CDR3 protein. Among more than 150,000 distinct CDR3 sequences, around a tenth were seen once, and the ten largest hold 11%. V was clipped by 0 bases and J by 11 bases, with 13 bases between them. Germline V lookup: CDR1 LNHNV, CDR2 YYDKDF (reference sequence). The CDR3 is 14 residues long. The genes are TRBV15 and TRBJ1-4; the D gene is possibly TRBD1 (6 bases). The receptor was derived from a middle-aged man who received an inactivated influenza vaccine. Here the sequenced sample was non-naive T cells sorted from PBMCs, taken on the day of vaccination. CDR3 protein: CATSRDRGGSKLFF. The CDR3, as DNA: TGTGCCACCAGCAGAGACAGGGGCGGCTCCAAACTGTTTTTT.